A single sample is the source of the 17 T cell receptor beta chains below, sequenced in a study of blood T cell repertoires in COVID-19. Clones were read by immunoSEQ multiplex PCR, and TCRdb kept only the in-frame ones, dropping some. The table includes a few hundred thousand clones, approximately 84% detected once. Source material: PBMCs or T cells enriched from blood (not recorded which). Every receptor here comes from a woman aged 45-59 years who had been exposed to COVID-19.

The rearrangement joins TRBV5-4 to TRBJ2-1, with 8 nucleotides matching TRBD2. CDR1 is SGHNT and CDR2 is YYREEE in the germline V gene (reference sequence). This CDR3 is built from 16 residues. V was clipped by 4 bases and J by 7 bases; unmatched bases: 13. The CDR3 region is CASSLFRVTGGNEQFF. For the CDR3, the DNA is TGTGCCAGCAGCCTCTTCAGGGTGACGGGGGGGAATGAGCAGTTCTTC.

This rearrangement joins TRBV28 to TRBJ1-5, with TRBD1 matching over 7 bases. There are 15 residues in the CDR3. Germline values: CDR1 MDHEN, CDR2 SYDVKM. The J segment lost 3 bases and the V segment lost 6 bases, leaving 8 bases of the junction unmatched. The CDR3 DNA is TGTGCCAGCAGATACCAGGGGGGAGTCAATCAGCCCCAGCATTTT. This sequence encodes CASRYQGGVNQPQHF.

This clone was recorded once. The V and J genes are TRBV18 and TRBJ1-1; no definite D call. CDR1 and CDR2 (germline): KGHSH, LQKENI. The CDR3 runs 14 residues. The V end lost 3 bases, the J end lost 7 bases, and 15 bases lay between the germline ends. The CDR3 region is CASSPLREVGEAFF. The CDR3, as DNA: TGTGCCAGCTCACCCTTGCGAGAGGTCGGTGAAGCTTTCTTT.

This sequence joins TRBV19 and TRBJ2-1; D is possibly TRBD1 (5 bases). V lost 6 bases and J 4 bases, leaving 16 bases between the germline ends. This CDR3 is 15 amino acids long. Germline values: CDR1 LNHDA, CDR2 SQIVND (reference sequence). In DNA, the CDR3 is TGTGCCAGTAGGCCCGTTCCCAGGGCGTACAATGAGCAGTTCTTC. It is translated as CASRPVPRAYNEQFF.

V gene TRBV5-6 combines with J gene TRBJ1-1; possibly TRBD1 for D (5 bases). CDR3 length: 15 residues. Germline V gene sequence: CDR1 SGHDT, CDR2 YYEEEE. Trimming pared 3 bases from V and 0 bases from J, leaving 12 bases between. The CDR3 region has the DNA TGTGCCAGCAGCTCGCGACAGCAGATGAACACTGAAGCTTTCTTT. Translation gives CASSSRQQMNTEAFF. The variable domain in full, completed from reference TRBV5-6 and TRBJ1-1, reads DAGVTQSPTHLIKTRGQQVTLRCSPKSGHDTVSWYQQALGQGPQFIFQYYEEEERQRGNFPDRFSGHQFPNYSSELNVNALLLGDSALYLCASSSRQQMNTEAFFGQGTRLTVV.

The rearrangement uses TRBV11-2 and TRBJ2-2; the D gene is possibly TRBD1 (7 bases). V was pared by 1 base and J by 8 bases, with 14 bases between. Germline CDR1 reads SGHAT; CDR2 reads FQNNGV. The CDR3 contains 15 residues. CDR3 residues: CASSLGGGGSGELFF. In DNA, the CDR3 is TGTGCCAGCAGCTTAGGAGGAGGGGGCTCTGGGGAGCTGTTTTTT.

The chain's CDR3 is CASSQDIGFRGAGYGYTF. In nucleotides, the CDR3 is TGTGCCAGCAGCCAAGATATCGGGTTCAGGGGGGCGGGCTATGGCTACACCTTC. This chain joins TRBV3-1 (or the pseudogene TRBV3-2) and TRBJ1-2, with TRBD1 matching over 7 bases. Germline CDR1 reads LGHDT; CDR2 reads YNNKEL (reference sequence). Germline trimming cut 0 bases from V and 4 bases from J; bases unmatched to any gene: 14. The CDR3 is made up of 18 amino acids.

This chain uses TRBV30 with TRBJ1-6; D call uncertain. There are 13 residues in the CDR3. Trimming took off 3 bases at V and 5 bases at J, with 8 bases between the two ends. Germline V gene lookup returns CDR1 GTSNPN and CDR2 SVGIG (reference sequence). CDR3 in amino acids: CAWSPGNNSPLHF. DNA for the CDR3: TGTGCCTGGAGCCCGGGAAATAATTCACCCCTCCACTTT.

The chain joins TRBV12-5 to TRBJ1-6, with D possibly being TRBD1 (6 bases). Germline V gene sequence: CDR1 LGHNT, CDR2 FRNRAP. Deletions cut 4 bases from V and 7 bases from J, with 8 bases between. The CDR3 consists of 13 residues. CDR3 amino acids: CASGYRENSPLHF. CDR3 in DNA: TGTGCTAGTGGTTACAGGGAAAATTCACCCCTCCACTTT.

This CDR3 reads CAWGGIMYNEQFF. The CDR3 nucleotides read TGTGCCTGGGGGGGGATCATGTACAATGAGCAGTTCTTC. This sequence joins TRBV30 and TRBJ2-1; possibly TRBD2 for D (6 bases). The germline V and J ends were trimmed by 5 bases and 4 bases, with 12 bases remaining between them. The CDR3 extends over 13 amino acids. Germline CDR1 is GTSNPN and CDR2 is SVGIG (reference sequence). The variable domain in full, completed from reference TRBV30 and TRBJ2-1, reads SQTIHQWPATLVQPVGSPLSLECTVEGTSNPNLYWYRQAAGRGLQLLFYSVGIGQISSEVPQNLSASRPQDRQFILSSKKLLLSDSGFYLCAWGGIMYNEQFFGPGTRLTVL.

This chain uses TRBV2 with TRBJ2-1; 11 nucleotides line up with TRBD2. This CDR3 spans 14 amino acids. Germline lookup yields CDR1 SNHLY and CDR2 FYNNEI. Unmatched junction bases numbered 3, after V lost 6 bases and J lost 5 bases. CDR3 sequence: CASRVAGGDNEQFF. The DNA for the CDR3 is TGTGCCAGCAGGGTAGCGGGGGGGGACAATGAGCAGTTCTTC. Filled out from reference TRBV2 and TRBJ2-1, the complete variable domain reads EPEVTQTPSHQVTQMGQEVILRCVPISNHLYFYWYRQILGQKVEFLVSFYNNEISEKSEIFDDQFSVERPDGSNFTLKIRSTKLEDSAMYFCASRVAGGDNEQFFGPGTRLTVL.

The rearrangement links TRBV7-8 to TRBJ2-1; D may be TRBD1 (5 bases). CDR1 is SGHVS, CDR2 FQNEAQ, per germline. V was cut by 2 bases and J by 0 bases, with 11 bases left in between. This CDR3 contains 16 residues. The CDR3 loop is CASSLRGTGSYNEQFF. Here the CDR3 DNA reads TGTGCCAGCAGCTTAAGGGGTACTGGCTCCTACAATGAGCAGTTCTTC.

The chain has TRBV12-3 or TRBV12-4 and TRBJ1-1, with D hard to call. The CDR3 sequence is 13 residues long. Trimming stripped 6 bases from V and 9 bases from J, with 17 bases between. For the CDR3, the DNA is TGTGCCAGCAGCCGGACCGGGAAACCTCAAGCTTTCTTT. Translation gives CASSRTGKPQAFF.

The chain carries TRBV11-2 and TRBJ2-3; no firm D call. Trimming pared 1 base from V and 6 bases from J, leaving 5 bases between. Germline-derived CDR1 and CDR2 are SGHAT and FQNNGV. The CDR3 contains 12 residues. The CDR3 DNA follows: TGTGCCAGCAGCTTAGGACTCGATACGCAGTATTTT. Translating it yields CASSLGLDTQYF.

This chain links TRBV7-2 with TRBJ2-7, with D hard to call. The V end lost 1 base, the J end lost 0 bases, and 4 bases lay between the germline ends. The CDR3 runs to 13 residues. Per the germline V gene, CDR1 is SGHTA and CDR2 is FQGNSA. CDR3: CASSLGPSYEQYF. CDR3 DNA sequence: TGTGCCAGCAGCTTAGGGCCCTCCTACGAGCAGTACTTC.

This clone appeared a single time. The genes are TRBV12-3 or TRBV12-4 and TRBJ2-7; TRBD1 matches at 9 bases. The CDR3 is made up of 13 amino acids. The J segment lost 5 bases and the V segment lost 3 bases, leaving 2 bases of the junction unmatched. CDR3: CASSFRTGDEQYF. In nucleotides, the CDR3 is TGTGCCAGCAGTTTCCGGACAGGGGACGAGCAGTACTTC.

V gene TRBV5-1 combines with J gene TRBJ1-2, with 7 positions matching TRBD1. CDR3 size: 15 residues. The ends lost 3 bases at V and 4 bases at J; junction bases unmatched: 9. Germline lookup yields CDR1 SGHRS and CDR2 YFSETQ. DNA for the CDR3: TGCGCCAGCAGCTCTGGGACAGCCCTCTTCTATGGCTACACCTTC. Protein sequence: CASSSGTALFYGYTF.